This T cell receptor beta chain was captured in a study of blood T cells in healthy people across ages. Staff drew roughly 10 milliliters of peripheral blood from each donor. With 4 bases clipped from V and 4 bases from J, the junction kept 11 bases outside the gene matches. The CDR3 runs 17 residues. Germline CDR1 reads MGHRA; CDR2 reads YSYEKL. A second roughly 6 to 12 cycle PCR used barcoded and J-beta primers. Tags on each cDNA molecule came from a template-switch adaptor with 12 random nucleotides. TCRdb independently ran MiXCR on the 5' RACE reads; one entry per CDR3 protein. The sample records about 760,000 distinct CDR3 sequences, approximately 60% being singletons.

The chain recombines TRBV4-1 with TRBJ1-5; 9 bases match TRBD1. The sample comprised blood. The sequence was obtained from a middle-aged man in good health. CDR3 DNA sequence: TGCGCCAGCAGCCCTGGACTGAGACAGGGGGTTAATCAGCCCCAGCATTTT. The encoded protein is CASSPGLRQGVNQPQHF.